This T cell receptor (beta chain) was captured in a study of CD8+ T cells in alopecia areata. The overall study: Percentage of affected scalp area was the basis on which treated patients' severity was scored.

The CDR3 covers 11 residues. Germline V CDR1 and CDR2: SNHLY, FYNNEI. Trimming cost V 8 bases and J 6 bases, with 10 bases left between them. This clone was counted only a few times. Sequencing templates came from extracted RNA that was reverse transcribed into cDNA. Data came from immunoSEQ multiplex PCR; TCRdb stores just in-frame clones and leaves some out. This sample carries some 200,000 clones, more than 55% of them seen once, and the ten largest clones take less than 3.5%. Treatment defined: oral pan-JAK inhibitor, 5-10 mg twice daily. Sequencing used CD4+ T cells sorted from blood, obtained at week 4, from a patient treated with tofacitinib. This chain joins TRBV2 and TRBJ2-5; D is unclear. The sequence derives from a human donor with alopecia areata. The CDR3 region is CASRPAQTQYF. As DNA, the CDR3 is TGTGCCAGCCGTCCGGCGCAGACCCAGTACTTC. Variable domain in full (rest from reference TRBV2 and TRBJ2-5): EPEVTQTPSHQVTQMGQEVILRCVPISNHLYFYWYRQILGQKVEFLVSFYNNEISEKSEIFDDQFSVERPDGSNFTLKIRSTKLEDSAMYFCASRPAQTQYFGPGTRLLVL.